This T cell receptor beta chain is from a study of Tregs in tolerant kidney transplant recipients. Study results and limitations: Findings come from small patient numbers and require larger validation. Activated donor B cell expansion appeared to reveal the most relevant donor-specific TCRbeta repertoire.

In regard to this clone: What it binds is unknown.

Recipients received nonmyeloablative bone marrow transplants from related graft donors, with transient mixed chimerism. The protocol was immunoSEQ multiplex PCR, while the TCRdb copy is restricted to in-frame clones and leaves out a portion. Among approximately 82,000 clones, 90% to 95% were seen once, and the ten largest hold 1.5% to 2%. V was pared by 1 base and J by 8 bases, with 4 bases of the junction left unmatched. CDR1 is SGHAT and CDR2 is FQNNGV in the germline V gene. The CDR3 has 16 residues. The material sequenced was CD4+ T cells from blood (PBMCs), taken 12 months after the transplant. V gene TRBV11-2 combines with J gene TRBJ2-1; TRBD2 matches at 14 bases. This clonotype was sampled from a human patient who received a combined kidney and bone marrow transplant. Some T cells here may be from the graft donor. The CDR3, as DNA: TGTGCCAGCAGCTTAGGACTAGCGGGGGGGCGGGATGAGCAGTTCTTC. Protein sequence: CASSLGLAGGRDEQFF. Supplemented by reference TRBV11-2 and TRBJ2-1, the full variable domain reads EAGVAQSPRYKIIEKRQSVAFWCNPISGHATLYWYQQILGQGPKLLIQFQNNGVVDDSQLPKDRFSAERLKGVDSTLKIQPAKLEDSAVYLCASSLGLAGGRDEQFFGPGTRLTVL.